This T cell receptor (beta chain) was documented in a study of patients and donors after allogeneic stem cell transplantation. The CDR3 runs 14 residues. Germline V CDR1 and CDR2: MNHEY, SVGAGI. V trimming: 2 bases; J trimming: 5 bases; junction bases outside the gene matches: 3. This clonotype was observed at least ten times. TCRdb analysed the RT-PCR reads with MiXCR anew, one entry per CDR3 protein. The sample gives 900,000 to 1,000,000 distinct CDR3 sequences, around 17% of which show up once; 5% to 6.5% is in the top ten. The V gene is TRBV6-5, the J gene TRBJ1-5, with TRBD1 matching over 7 bases. The receptor comes from a human donor who was either an allogeneic HSCT recipient or a stem cell or donor lymphocyte infusion donor (not recorded which). It is not recorded whose cells these are; they may come from a transplant donor. Sequenced input: blood, either unsorted or a sorted T cell fraction (not recorded which). The DNA of the CDR3 is TGTGCCAGCAGTTACGGGACAGCCGATCAGCCCCAGCATTTT. Its translation is CASSYGTADQPQHF.